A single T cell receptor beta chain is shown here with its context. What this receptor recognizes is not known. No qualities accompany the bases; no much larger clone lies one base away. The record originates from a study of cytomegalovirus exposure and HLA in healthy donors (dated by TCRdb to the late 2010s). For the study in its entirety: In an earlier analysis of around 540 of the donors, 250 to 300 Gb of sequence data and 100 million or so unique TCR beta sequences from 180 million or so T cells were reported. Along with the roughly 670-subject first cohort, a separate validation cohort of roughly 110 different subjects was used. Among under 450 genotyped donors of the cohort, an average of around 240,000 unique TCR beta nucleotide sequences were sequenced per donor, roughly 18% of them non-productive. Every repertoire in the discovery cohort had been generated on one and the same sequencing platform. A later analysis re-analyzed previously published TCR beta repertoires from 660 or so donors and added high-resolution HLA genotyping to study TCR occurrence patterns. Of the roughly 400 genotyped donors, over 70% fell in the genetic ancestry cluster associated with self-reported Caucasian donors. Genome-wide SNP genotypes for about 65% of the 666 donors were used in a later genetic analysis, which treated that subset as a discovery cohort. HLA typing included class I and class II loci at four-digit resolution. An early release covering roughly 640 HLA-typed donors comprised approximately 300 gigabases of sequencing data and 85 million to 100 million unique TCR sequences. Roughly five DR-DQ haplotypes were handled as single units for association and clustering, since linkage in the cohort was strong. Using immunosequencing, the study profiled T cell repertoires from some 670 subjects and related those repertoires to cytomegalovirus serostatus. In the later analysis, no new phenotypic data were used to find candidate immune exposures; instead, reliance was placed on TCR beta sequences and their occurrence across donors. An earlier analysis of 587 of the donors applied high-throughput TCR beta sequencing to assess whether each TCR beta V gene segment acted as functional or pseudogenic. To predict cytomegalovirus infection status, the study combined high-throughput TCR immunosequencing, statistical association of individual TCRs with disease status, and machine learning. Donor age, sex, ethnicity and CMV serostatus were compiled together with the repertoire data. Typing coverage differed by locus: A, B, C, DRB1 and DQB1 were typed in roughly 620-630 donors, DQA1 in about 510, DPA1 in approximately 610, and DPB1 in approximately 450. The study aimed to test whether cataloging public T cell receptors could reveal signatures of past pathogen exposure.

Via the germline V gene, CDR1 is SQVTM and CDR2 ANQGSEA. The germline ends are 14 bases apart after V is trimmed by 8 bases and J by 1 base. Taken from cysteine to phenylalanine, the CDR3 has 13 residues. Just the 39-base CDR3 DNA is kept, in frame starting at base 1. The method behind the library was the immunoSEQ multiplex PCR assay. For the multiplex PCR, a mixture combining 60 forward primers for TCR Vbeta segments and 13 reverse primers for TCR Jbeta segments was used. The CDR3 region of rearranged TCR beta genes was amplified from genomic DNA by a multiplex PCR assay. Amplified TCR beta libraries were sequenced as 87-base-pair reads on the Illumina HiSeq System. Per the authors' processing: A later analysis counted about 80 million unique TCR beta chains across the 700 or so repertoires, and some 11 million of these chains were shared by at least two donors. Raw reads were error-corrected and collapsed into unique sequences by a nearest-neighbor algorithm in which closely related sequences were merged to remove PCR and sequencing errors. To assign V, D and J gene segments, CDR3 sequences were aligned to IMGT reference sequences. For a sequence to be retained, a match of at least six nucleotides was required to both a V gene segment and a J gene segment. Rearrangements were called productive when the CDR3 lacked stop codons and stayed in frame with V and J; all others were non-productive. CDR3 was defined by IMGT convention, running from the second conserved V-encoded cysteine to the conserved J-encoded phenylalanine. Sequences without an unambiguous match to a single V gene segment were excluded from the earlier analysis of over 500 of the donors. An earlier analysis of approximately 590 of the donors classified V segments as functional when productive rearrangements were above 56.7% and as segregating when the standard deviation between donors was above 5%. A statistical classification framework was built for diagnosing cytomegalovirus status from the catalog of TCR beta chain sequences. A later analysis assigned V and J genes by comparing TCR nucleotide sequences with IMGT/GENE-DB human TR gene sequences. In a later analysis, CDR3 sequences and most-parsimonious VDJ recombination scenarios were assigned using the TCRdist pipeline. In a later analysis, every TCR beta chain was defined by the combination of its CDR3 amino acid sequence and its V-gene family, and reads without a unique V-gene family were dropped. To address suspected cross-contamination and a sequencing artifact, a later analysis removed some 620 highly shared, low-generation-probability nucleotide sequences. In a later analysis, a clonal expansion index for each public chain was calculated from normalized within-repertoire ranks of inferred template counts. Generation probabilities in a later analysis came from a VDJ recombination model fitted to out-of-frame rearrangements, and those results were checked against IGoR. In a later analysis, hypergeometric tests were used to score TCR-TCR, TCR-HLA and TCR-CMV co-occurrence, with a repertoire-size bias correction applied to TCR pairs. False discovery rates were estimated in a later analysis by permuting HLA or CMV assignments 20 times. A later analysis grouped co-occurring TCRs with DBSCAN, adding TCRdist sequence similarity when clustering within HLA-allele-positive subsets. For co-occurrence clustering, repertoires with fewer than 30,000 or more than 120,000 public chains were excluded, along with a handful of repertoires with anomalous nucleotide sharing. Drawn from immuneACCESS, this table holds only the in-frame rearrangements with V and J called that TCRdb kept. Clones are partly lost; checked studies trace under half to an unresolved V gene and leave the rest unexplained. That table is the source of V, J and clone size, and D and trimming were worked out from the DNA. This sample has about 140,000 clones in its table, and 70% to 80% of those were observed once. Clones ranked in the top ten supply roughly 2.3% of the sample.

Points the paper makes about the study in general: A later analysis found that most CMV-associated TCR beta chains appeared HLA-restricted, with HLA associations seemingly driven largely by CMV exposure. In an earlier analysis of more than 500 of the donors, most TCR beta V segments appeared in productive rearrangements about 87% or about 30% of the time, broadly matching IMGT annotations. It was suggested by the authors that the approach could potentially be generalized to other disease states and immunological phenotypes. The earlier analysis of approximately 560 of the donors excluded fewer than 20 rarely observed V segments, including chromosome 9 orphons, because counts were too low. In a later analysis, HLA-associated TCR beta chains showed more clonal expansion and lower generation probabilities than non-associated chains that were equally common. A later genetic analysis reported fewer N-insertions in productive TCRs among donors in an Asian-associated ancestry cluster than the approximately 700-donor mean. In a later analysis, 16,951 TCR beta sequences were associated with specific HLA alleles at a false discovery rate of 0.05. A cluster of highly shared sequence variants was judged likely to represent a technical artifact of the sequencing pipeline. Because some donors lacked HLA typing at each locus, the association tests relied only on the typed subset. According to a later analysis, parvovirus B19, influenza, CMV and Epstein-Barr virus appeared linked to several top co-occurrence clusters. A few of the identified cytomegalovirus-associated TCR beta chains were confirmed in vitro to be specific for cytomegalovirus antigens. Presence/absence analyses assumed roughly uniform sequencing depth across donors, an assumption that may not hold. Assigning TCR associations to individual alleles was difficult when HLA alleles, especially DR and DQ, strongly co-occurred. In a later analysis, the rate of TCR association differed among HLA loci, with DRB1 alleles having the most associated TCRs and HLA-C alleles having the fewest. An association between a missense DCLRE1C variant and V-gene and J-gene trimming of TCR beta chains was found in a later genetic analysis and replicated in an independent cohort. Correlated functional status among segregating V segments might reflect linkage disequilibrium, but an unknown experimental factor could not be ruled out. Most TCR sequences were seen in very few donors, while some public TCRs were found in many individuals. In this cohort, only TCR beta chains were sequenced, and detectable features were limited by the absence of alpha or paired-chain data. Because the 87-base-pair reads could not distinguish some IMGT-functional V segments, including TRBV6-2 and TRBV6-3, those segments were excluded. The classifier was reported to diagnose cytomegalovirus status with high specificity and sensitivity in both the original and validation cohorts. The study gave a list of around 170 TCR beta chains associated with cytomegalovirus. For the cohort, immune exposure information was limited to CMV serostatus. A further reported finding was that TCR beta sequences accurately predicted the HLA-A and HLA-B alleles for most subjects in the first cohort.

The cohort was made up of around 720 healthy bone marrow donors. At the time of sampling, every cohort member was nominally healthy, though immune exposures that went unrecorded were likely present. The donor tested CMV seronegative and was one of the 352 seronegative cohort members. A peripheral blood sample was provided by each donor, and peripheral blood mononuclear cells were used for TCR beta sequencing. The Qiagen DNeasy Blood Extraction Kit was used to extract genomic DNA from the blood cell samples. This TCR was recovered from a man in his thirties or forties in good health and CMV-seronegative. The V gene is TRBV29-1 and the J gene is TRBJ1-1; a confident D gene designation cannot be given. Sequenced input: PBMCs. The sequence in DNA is TGCAGCTCTGGCTTGACATCGAACACTGAAGCTTTCTTT. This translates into CSSGLTSNTEAFF.